This paragraph covers one TCR beta chain sequence. Its antigen is as yet unknown. Trimming shortened V by 0 bases and J by 6 bases, and 17 bases separated the two germline ends. The CDR3 is made up of 16 amino acids. CDR1 LGHDT and CDR2 YNNKEL come from the germline V gene (reference sequence). The sample belongs to a study of T cell responses to AZD1222 COVID-19 vaccine. Study-wide results and caveats: Nearly half of unique spike-specific TCRs reportedly avoided B.1.351 and B.1.1.7 mutated regions. Repertoires in all cases were sampled only once the peak T cell response had passed.

Clones were sequenced by immunoSEQ multiplex PCR, and TCRdb holds only the in-frame ones, with some missing. The table lists some 120,000 clones, roughly nine tenths of them singletons. The sequence came from an adult who received the AZD1222 COVID-19 vaccine. The sample was peripheral blood, taken 28 days after the second AZD1222 dose. V gene TRBV3-1 (or the pseudogene TRBV3-2) combines with J gene TRBJ1-1; TRBD1 might be the D (5 bases). CDR3 sequence (DNA): TGTGCCAGCAGCCAAGATGGGGCAGGGATCTTCGCTGAAGCTTTCTTT. This sequence encodes CASSQDGAGIFAEAFF.